This is a list of T cell receptor beta chains from one sample in a study of T cells in Graves' hyperthyroidism and ophthalmopathy. MiXCR, run by TCRdb on the multiplex PCR reads, gives a single entry per CDR3 protein. The sample lists 500,000 to 550,000 distinct CDR3 sequences, less than 25% occurring once. The specimen sequenced was blood. The source is a man younger than 35 with Graves' hyperthyroidism. Each CDR3 is given with its conserved first and last residue. The D gene is left open where the match is weak. Not every row has a clone size; where given, it reads once, few, many or a size class.

.,TRBJ1-5,.,TRBV6-1,CASSLDGAGNQPQQF,TGTGCCAGCAGTCTAGACGGGGCTGGCAATCAGCCCCAGCAGTTT
.,TRBJ2-3,.,TRBV6-5,CASSYSVSSTDTQYF,TGTGCCAGCAGTTACTCAGTCAGCAGCACAGATACGCAGTATTTT
many,TRBJ1-2,.,TRBV6-1,CASTNGLRGGYTF,TGTGCCAGCACCAACGGGCTGCGGGGTGGCTACACCTTC
many,TRBJ1-5,TRBD1,TRBV7-3,CASSSQATGGASGNQPQHF,TGTGCCAGCAGCTCCCAGGCCACAGGGGGCGCATCTGGCAATCAGCCCCAGCATTTT
many,TRBJ1-3,.,TRBV6-2/TRBV6-3,CASIGRRENTIYF,TGTGCCAGCATTGGGAGGAGAGAAAACACCATATATTTT
many,TRBJ2-7,.,TRBV2,CASSEAPSDSPVF,TGTGCCAGCAGTGAAGCGCCTTCGGACTCCCCTGTCTTC
once,TRBJ1-2,TRBD1,TRBV6-1,CASSPGGAGSSYGYTF,TGTGCCAGCAGTCCAGGGGGCGCAGGATCCTCCTATGGCTACACCTTC
many,TRBJ1-1,.,TRBV2,CASTGLSEAFF,TGTGCCAGCACGGGCTTGTCTGAAGCTTTCTTT
many,TRBJ2-2,.,TRBV4-2,CASSQDRAGTGELFF,TGTGCCAGCAGCCAAGATCGGGCAGGCACCGGGGAGCTGTTTTTT
few,TRBJ2-7,TRBD1,TRBV29-1,CSVGGTGPPSTYEQYF,TGCAGCGTTGGGGGGACAGGGCCTCCCTCGACCTACGAGCAGTACTTC
.,TRBJ2-5,.,TRBV7-2,CASSLDGRVETQYF,TGTGCCAGCAGCTTAGACGGCAGGGTGGAGACCCAGTACTTC
many,TRBJ1-2,.,TRBV5-1,CASSLAGEPYGYTF,TGCGCCAGCAGCTTGGCAGGGGAGCCCTATGGCTACACCTTC
many,TRBJ1-3,.,TRBV6-1,CASGPLSGNTIYF,TGTGCCAGCGGACCGCTCTCTGGAAACACCATATATTTT
many,TRBJ2-2,TRBD1,TRBV15,CATSSEQGTGELFF,TGTGCCACCAGCTCAGAACAGGGGACCGGGGAGCTGTTTTTT
many,TRBJ1-2,.,TRBV30,CAWKIAGGYTF,TGTGCCTGGAAGATAGCGGGAGGCTACACCTTC
few,TRBJ1-3,.,TRBV9,CASSVAGVPGNTIYF,TGTGCCAGCAGCGTAGCGGGGGTTCCTGGAAACACCATATATTTT
many,TRBJ2-5,.,TRBV7-8,CASSSSVFQYF,TGTGCCAGCAGTTCTAGCGTCTTCCAGTACTTC
.,TRBJ2-7,.,TRBV12-3/TRBV12-4,CASSPGTRGIRQYF,TGTGCCAGCAGTCCCGGGACCCGCGGGATCCGGCAGTACTTC
many,TRBJ2-7,.,TRBV2,CASSQGFRGSYEQYF,TGTGCCAGCAGTCAAGGGTTTAGGGGCTCCTACGAGCAGTACTTC